This T cell receptor beta chain emerged from a study of T cells in Graves' hyperthyroidism and ophthalmopathy (dated by TCRdb to between 2018 and 2021). In terms of the full investigation: Peripheral blood samples were taken at initial diagnosis, before any treatment was given. Whether ophthalmopathy could be predicted prospectively was tested in an independent validation cohort made up of about 18 hyperthyroidism patients plus 17 patients who later progressed to ophthalmopathy. According to the paper, TCR Vbeta CDR3 sequencing was carried out on 120 to 150 peripheral blood samples, which came from approximately 43 ophthalmopathy, 75 or so hyperthyroidism and about 17 progressor patients. Thyroid tissue and blood T-cell repertoires from more than 5 Graves' hyperthyroidism patients were also compared in the study. To identify distinguishing TCR V-J signatures, a discovery cohort of 100 or so patients was used, comprising some 43 with Graves' ophthalmopathy and some 57 with stable Graves' hyperthyroidism. After sampling, hyperthyroidism patients received methimazole starting at 30 mg daily, and ophthalmopathy patients received high-dose intravenous methylprednisolone. The 100 or so discovery patients were divided at random into training and test sets in a 7:3 ratio.

What the work shows at the level of the full study, not this receptor alone: Most expanded thyroid clonotypes (frequency above 0.001) were also found in blood, which suggests that blood repertoires may mirror thyroid immune responses. In validation, the model predicted progression to ophthalmopathy a median of 6.5 months before onset, with approximately 68% sensitivity and about 75% specificity. In cross-validation, a model built on a 13 V-J signature told ophthalmopathy apart from stable hyperthyroidism with approximately 90% sensitivity and roughly 81% specificity, and in testing the same model reached 80%/75%. Sample size was not statistically predetermined, and investigators were not blinded to group allocation.

A patient counted as having stable Graves' hyperthyroidism if no progression to ophthalmopathy occurred over 18 months of follow-up. Hyperthyroidism patients were newly diagnosed, had a disease duration of under 2 months, and were aged 18 to 65 years. The study excluded patients with uncontrolled infections, other autoimmune diseases, pregnancy or lactation. Clinical symptoms, serum thyroxine and TRAb, thyroid ultrasound, and orbital computed tomography formed the basis for the diagnoses. PBMCs were separated from roughly 10 ml of fresh peripheral blood using Ficoll-Paque density gradient centrifugation. Total RNA was extracted using Trizol reagent, and RNA quality was assessed on an Agilent 2100 Bioanalyzer. In its sample, this clonotype was seen a few times. Its antigen is not yet known. No much larger clonotype is one base removed from it; base qualities were not supplied. CDR1 MGHDK and CDR2 SYGVNS were looked up in the germline V gene. Including cysteine and phenylalanine, the CDR3 has 15 amino acids. CDR3 DNA only is kept here, 45 bases in frame from base 1. Cut back by 6 bases and 0 bases, the V and J ends lie 12 bases apart.

The TCR beta CDR3 regions were amplified from RNA transcripts. For the first round of RT-PCR on the TCR CDR3, the HTBI primer set was used together with the Qiagen OneStep RT-PCR kit. Libraries were constructed in a second round of multiplex PCR, after which size selection and purification were carried out. The libraries were sequenced on an Illumina HiSeq2000 using paired-end 100 bp reads. The paper's data handling went like this. Raw data were processed with SOAPnuke, discarding reads with adapters, uncalled bases, mean Phred below 15, or no exact constant-primer or identifier match. COPE v1.2.5 was used to merge the high-quality paired reads, and each unique nucleotide sequence was defined as a clonotype. MiTCR v1.1 was used to align clonotypes to the IMGT TRBV, TRBD and TRBJ reference segments. Analysis was restricted to V-J combinations with a frequency above 0.0001, which covered about 99% of repertoires. A TCS score was defined as the ratio between F50 (clonal expansion) and ExV (chaos), using BLOSUM62-based TCRdist between CDR3 peptides within each V-J. Welch's t-statistics and random forest reduced 514 V-J features to 10 to 15, which were used in a naive Bayes classifier (R e1071). The public reads were reprocessed in TCRdb via fastp at Q25 and MiXCR, keeping in-frame beta chains. Rows are combined by CDR3 protein, so each entry shows the most common genes and DNA. In this record, the V and J calls reflect TCRdb's handling and not the investigators' own analysis. The table for this sample lists 480,000 or so distinct CDR3 sequences; roughly 14% of them were counted only once. The ten largest clones capture around 17% of the sample.

The V and J segments used are TRBV25-1 and TRBJ1-3, with a tentative D gene TRBD1 over 6 matching bases. The source material was blood. This TCR was sampled from a woman under 30 with Graves' hyperthyroidism. The bases read TGTGCCAGCAGACAACAGGGATACTCTGGAAACACCATATATTTT. It codes for CASRQQGYSGNTIYF.